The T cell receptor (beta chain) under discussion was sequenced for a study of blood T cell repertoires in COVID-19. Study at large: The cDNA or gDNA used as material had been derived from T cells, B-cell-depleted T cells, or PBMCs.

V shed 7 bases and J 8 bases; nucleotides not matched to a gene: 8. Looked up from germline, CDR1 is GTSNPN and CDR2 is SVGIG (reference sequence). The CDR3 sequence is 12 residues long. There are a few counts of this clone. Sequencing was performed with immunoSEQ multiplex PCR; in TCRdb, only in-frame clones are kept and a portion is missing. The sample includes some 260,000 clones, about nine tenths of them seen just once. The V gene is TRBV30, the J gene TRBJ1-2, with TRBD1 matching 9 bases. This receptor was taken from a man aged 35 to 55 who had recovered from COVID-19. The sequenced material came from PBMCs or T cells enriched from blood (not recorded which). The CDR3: CAFDRGVGGYTF. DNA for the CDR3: TGTGCCTTCGACAGGGGGGTTGGAGGCTACACCTTC.